Below, 14 T cell receptor beta chains from the same sample are listed, as sequenced in a study of cytomegalovirus exposure and HLA in healthy donors (dated by TCRdb to the late 2010s). The library relied on the immunoSEQ multiplex PCR assay. For the multiplex PCR, a mixture combining 60 forward primers for TCR Vbeta segments and 13 reverse primers for TCR Jbeta segments was used. In TCRdb, the immuneACCESS table is reduced to in-frame sequences with V and J assigned. These tables do not hold every clone; where another copy was compared, an unresolved V gene accounts for under half, and the others remain unexplained. The sample table shows around 85,000 clones, and 65% to 75% are seen once. The top ten constitute 4.2% of the sample. Sequenced material: PBMCs. The origin of the receptors is a man aged 55 to 70 in good health and CMV-seronegative.

There are a few counts of this clone. The chain combines TRBV21-1 with TRBJ1-4. TRBV21-1 has pseudogene status. The CDR3 is made up of 15 amino acids. CDR3 sequence: CASSKRGGDVEKLFF. The CDR3 coding sequence is TGTGCCAGCAGCAAACGGGGAGGGGACGTTGAAAAACTGTTTTTT.

The chain joins TRBV27 to TRBJ2-3; 7 positions match TRBD2. Germline values: CDR1 MNHEY, CDR2 SMNVEV (reference sequence). This CDR3 spans 17 amino acids. V lost 5 bases and J lost 2; bases outside the gene matches: 13. In DNA, the CDR3 is TGTGCCAGCAGTCACCCAAGGGGCGGGGGACCCACAGATACGCAGTATTTT. This encodes CASSHPRGGGPTDTQYF.

V is TRBV7-3 and J is TRBJ1-2; 8 bases line up with TRBD1. CDR1 is SGHTA, CDR2 FQGTGA, per germline. V was clipped by 2 bases and J by 8 bases; unmatched bases: 4. CDR3 length equals 13 residues. CDR3 sequence: CASSLPGGKGYTF. The CDR3 region has the DNA TGTGCCAGCAGCTTACCAGGGGGCAAGGGCTACACCTTC.

Regarding this clone: This sample includes further DNA sequences coding for the same CDR3. The chain employs TRBV7-3 and TRBJ2-2, with D uncertain. From germline, CDR1 is SGHTA and CDR2 FQGTGA. CDR3 length: 12 amino acids. The V end was cut by 5 bases, the J end by 5 bases, with 6 bases between. The CDR3 loop is CASSPRTGELFF. CDR3 in DNA: TGTGCCAGCAGCCCCAGAACCGGGGAGCTGTTTTTT. Variable domain in full (rest from reference TRBV7-3 and TRBJ2-2): GAGVSQTPSNKVTEKGKYVELRCDPISGHTALYWYRQSLGQGPEFLIYFQGTGAADDSGLPNDRFFAVRPEGSVSTLKIQRTERGDSAVYLCASSPRTGELFFGEGSRLTVL.

The chain has TRBV27 and TRBJ1-1; D is perhaps TRBD1 (5 bases). Per germline, CDR1 MNHEY and CDR2 SMNVEV (reference sequence). The CDR3 is 17 amino acids. The V end was cut by 2 bases, the J end by 0 bases, with 16 bases between. The CDR3 DNA reads TGTGCCAGCAGTTTAACCTGGCCGACAGCTTTGAACACTGAAGCTTTCTTT. This codes for CASSLTWPTALNTEAFF.

This clone showed up just a few times. J is TRBJ1-2 and V is TRBV6-5; D is unresolved. Trimming took 5 bases from V and 8 from J, leaving 15 bases between them. The CDR3 loop spans 13 amino acids. Germline V gene lookup returns CDR1 MNHEY and CDR2 SVGAGI. The CDR3 nucleotides are TGTGCCAGCAGTCGATACGGTGCACGGGGCTACACCTTC. The encoded protein is CASSRYGARGYTF.

The CDR3 DNA is TGTGCCAGCAGCAGGGGGCGAAGGACTGAAGCTTTCTTT. It is translated as CASSRGRRTEAFF. This chain uses TRBV27 with TRBJ1-1; 8 bases are shared with TRBD1. This CDR3 has 13 amino acids. The V segment lost 6 bases and the J segment 5 bases; nucleotides outside the gene matches: 5. Germline V gives CDR1 MNHEY, CDR2 SMNVEV (reference sequence).

The V gene is TRBV5-6, the J gene TRBJ1-2, with D perhaps TRBD1 (5 bases). Trimming took off 0 bases at V and 2 bases at J, with 11 bases between the two ends. CDR3 size: 15 residues. The germline CDR1 and CDR2 sequences are SGHDT and YYEEEE. The DNA of the CDR3 is TGTGCCAGCAGCTTGGGCGGGACGGGAAACTATGGCTACACCTTC. Its translation: CASSLGGTGNYGYTF. Full variable domain (remainder filled in from reference TRBV5-6 and TRBJ1-2): DAGVTQSPTHLIKTRGQQVTLRCSPKSGHDTVSWYQQALGQGPQFIFQYYEEEERQRGNFPDRFSGHQFPNYSSELNVNALLLGDSALYLCASSLGGTGNYGYTFGSGTRLTVV.

The chain carries TRBV5-1 and TRBJ1-5, with D possibly TRBD1 on 6 matching bases. V was pared by 5 bases and J by 3 bases, with 15 bases between. Per germline, CDR1 SGHRS and CDR2 YFSETQ. There are 15 residues in the CDR3. The CDR3 sequence: CASRRDTRINQPQHF. Written as DNA, the CDR3 is TGCGCCAGCAGACGGGACACCCGAATCAATCAGCCCCAGCATTTT. Full variable domain (missing parts from reference TRBV5-1 and TRBJ1-5): KAGVTQTPRYLIKTRGQQVTLSCSPISGHRSVSWYQQTPGQGLQFLFEYFSETQRNKGNFPGRFSGRQFSNSRSEMNVSTLELGDSALYLCASRRDTRINQPQHFGDGTRLSIL.

The J gene is TRBJ2-2, the V gene TRBV7-6; 7 positions match TRBD2. The trim removed 5 bases at V and 0 bases at J, leaving 3 bases unmatched. Germline V gene data show CDR1 as SGHVS and CDR2 as FNYEAQ. CDR3 size: 15 residues. CDR3 nucleotide sequence: TGTGCCAGCAGCCCGGGACTATCGAACACCGGGGAGCTGTTTTTT. This codes for CASSPGLSNTGELFF.

The gene calls are TRBV9 and TRBJ1-2, with D perhaps TRBD1 (5 bases). With 0 bases removed from V and 8 bases from J, the gap between germline ends came to 17 bases. CDR3 length: 15 residues. Germline V gene sequence: CDR1 SGDLS, CDR2 YYNGEE. CDR3 residues: CASSVVGGAGGGYTF. CDR3 bases: TGTGCCAGCAGCGTAGTCGGGGGAGCGGGAGGCGGCTACACCTTC. The whole variable domain, remainder taken from reference TRBV9 and TRBJ1-2, is DSGVTQTPKHLITATGQRVTLRCSPRSGDLSVYWYQQSLDQGLQFLIQYYNGEERAKGNILERFSAQQFPDLHSELNLSSLELGDSALYFCASSVVGGAGGGYTFGSGTRLTVV.

The chain is built from TRBV6-5 and TRBJ1-1, with D possibly being TRBD1 (5 bases). This CDR3 has 15 residues. The germline gives CDR1 MNHEY, CDR2 SVGAGI. V lost 3 bases to trimming and J lost 3 bases, with 14 bases between them. The chain's CDR3 is CASSYLGLGDTEAFF. The CDR3 nucleotides are TGTGCCAGCAGTTATTTGGGGTTAGGGGACACTGAAGCTTTCTTT.

This chain connects TRBV9 to TRBJ1-2; 8 bases line up with TRBD1. The V segment lost 3 bases and the J segment 4 bases; nucleotides outside the gene matches: 5. This CDR3 has 14 amino acids. The germline CDR1 and CDR2 sequences are SGDLS and YYNGEE. The CDR3 here is CASSAGQGAYGYTF. CDR3 nucleotide sequence: TGTGCCAGCAGCGCCGGACAGGGTGCCTATGGCTACACCTTC.

This chain links TRBV13 with TRBJ2-1, with D perhaps matching TRBD2 (7 bases). Germline CDR1 PRHDT, CDR2 FYEKMQ (reference sequence). Trimming removed 3 bases at V and 3 bases at J, with 15 bases between. The CDR3 runs 16 residues. The CDR3 is CASSFPGAGDYNEQFF. In nucleotides, the CDR3 is TGTGCCAGCAGCTTCCCGGGGGCGGGGGACTACAATGAGCAGTTCTTC.